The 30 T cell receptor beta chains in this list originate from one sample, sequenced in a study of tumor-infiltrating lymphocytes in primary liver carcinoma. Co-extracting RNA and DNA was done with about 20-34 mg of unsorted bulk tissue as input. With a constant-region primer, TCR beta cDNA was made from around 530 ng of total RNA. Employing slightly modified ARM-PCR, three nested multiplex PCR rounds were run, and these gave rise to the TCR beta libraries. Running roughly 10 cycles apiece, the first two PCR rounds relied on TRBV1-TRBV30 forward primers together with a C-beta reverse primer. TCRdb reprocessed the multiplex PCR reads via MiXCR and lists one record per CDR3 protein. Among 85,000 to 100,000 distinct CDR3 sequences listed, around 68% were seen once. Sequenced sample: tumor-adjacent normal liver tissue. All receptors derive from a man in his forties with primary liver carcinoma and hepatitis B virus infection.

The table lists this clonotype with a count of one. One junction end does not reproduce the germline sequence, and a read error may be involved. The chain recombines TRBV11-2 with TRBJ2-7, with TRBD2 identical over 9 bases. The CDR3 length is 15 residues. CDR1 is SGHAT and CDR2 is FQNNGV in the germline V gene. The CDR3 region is CARSLVAGETYERYF. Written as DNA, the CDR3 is TGTGCCAGAAGCTTAGTAGCGGGAGAAACCTACGAGCGGTACTTC.

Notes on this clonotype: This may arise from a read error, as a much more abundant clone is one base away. DNA for the CDR3: TGTACCAGCAGCCGACAGGGAACAGATGAAAAACTGTTTTTT. It codes for CTSSRQGTDEKLFF. The chain joins TRBV5-6 to TRBJ1-4; 7 positions match TRBD1. The CDR3 is made up of 14 amino acids. The germline V gene has CDR1 SGHDT and CDR2 YYEEEE.

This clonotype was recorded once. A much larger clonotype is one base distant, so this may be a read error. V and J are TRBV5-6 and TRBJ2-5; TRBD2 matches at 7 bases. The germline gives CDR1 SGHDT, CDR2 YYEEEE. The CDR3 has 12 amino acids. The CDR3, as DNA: TGTGCCGGCAGCTTGGGGGGGGAGACCCAGTACTTC. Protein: CAGSLGGETQYF.

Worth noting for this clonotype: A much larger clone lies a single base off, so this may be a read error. CDR3: CVSNEGPTTGNTIYF. CDR3 sequence (DNA): TGTGTCAGCAACGAGGGGCCGACCACTGGAAACACCATATATTTT. J is TRBJ1-3 and V is TRBV6-1, with TRBD1 as a possible D gene (5 bases). CDR3 length equals 15 residues. Germline V gene data show CDR1 as MNHNS and CDR2 as SASEGT.

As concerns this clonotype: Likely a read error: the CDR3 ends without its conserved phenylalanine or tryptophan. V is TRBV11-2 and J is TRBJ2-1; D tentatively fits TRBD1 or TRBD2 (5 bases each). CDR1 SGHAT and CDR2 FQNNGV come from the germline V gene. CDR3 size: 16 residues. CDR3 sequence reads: CASSLPIGTIKNEQFI. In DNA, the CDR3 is TGTGCCAGCAGCTTACCGATCGGGACGATAAAAAATGAACAGTTCATC.

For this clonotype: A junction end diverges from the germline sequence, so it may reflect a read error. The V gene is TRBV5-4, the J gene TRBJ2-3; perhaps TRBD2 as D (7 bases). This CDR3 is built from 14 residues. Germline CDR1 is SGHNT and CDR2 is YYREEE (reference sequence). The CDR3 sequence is CASSPKGGADTEYF. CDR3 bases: TGTGCCAGCAGCCCCAAAGGGGGGGCAGATACGGAGTATTTT.

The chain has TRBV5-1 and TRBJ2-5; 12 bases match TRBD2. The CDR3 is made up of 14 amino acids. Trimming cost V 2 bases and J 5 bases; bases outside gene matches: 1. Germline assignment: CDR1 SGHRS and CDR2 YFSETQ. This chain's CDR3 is CASSFTSGRETQYF. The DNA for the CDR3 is TGCGCCAGCAGCTTTACTAGCGGGAGGGAGACCCAGTACTTC.

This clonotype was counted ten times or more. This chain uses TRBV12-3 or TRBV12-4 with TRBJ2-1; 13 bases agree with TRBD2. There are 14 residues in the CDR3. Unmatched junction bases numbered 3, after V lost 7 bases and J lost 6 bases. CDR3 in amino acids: CASKGLAGVNEQFF. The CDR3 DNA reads TGTGCCAGCAAAGGACTAGCGGGAGTCAATGAGCAGTTCTTC.

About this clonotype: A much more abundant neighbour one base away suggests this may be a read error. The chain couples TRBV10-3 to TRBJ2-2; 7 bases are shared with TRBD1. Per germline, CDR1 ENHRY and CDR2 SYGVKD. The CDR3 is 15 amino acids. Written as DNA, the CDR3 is TGTGCCATCAGGGCCGGGACAGCGAACACCAGGGAGCTGTTTTTT. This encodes CAIRAGTANTRELFF.

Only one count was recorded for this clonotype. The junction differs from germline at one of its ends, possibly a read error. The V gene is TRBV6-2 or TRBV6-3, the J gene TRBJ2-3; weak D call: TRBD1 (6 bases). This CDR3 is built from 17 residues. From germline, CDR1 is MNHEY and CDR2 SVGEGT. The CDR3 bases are TGTGCCAACAGTCAACTTTACGAGGACAGTCGGAGGGATACGCAGTATTTT. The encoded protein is CANSQLYEDSRRDTQYF.

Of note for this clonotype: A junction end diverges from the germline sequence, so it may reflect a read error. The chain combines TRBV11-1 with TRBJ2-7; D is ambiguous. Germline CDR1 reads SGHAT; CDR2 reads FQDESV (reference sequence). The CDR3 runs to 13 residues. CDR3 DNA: TGTGCCGGCAGCCCCGGGTCTTCCTACGACCAGTACTTC. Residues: CAGSPGSSYDQYF.

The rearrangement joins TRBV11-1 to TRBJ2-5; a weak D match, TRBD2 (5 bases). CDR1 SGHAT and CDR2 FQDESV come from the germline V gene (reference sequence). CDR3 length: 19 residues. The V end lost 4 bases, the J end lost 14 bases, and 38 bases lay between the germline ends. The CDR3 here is CASSSPPEVRKDFQEIQYF. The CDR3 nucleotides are TGTGCCAGCAGCTCGCCCCCGGAGGTCAGGAAGGACTTCCAAGAGATCCAATACTTC.

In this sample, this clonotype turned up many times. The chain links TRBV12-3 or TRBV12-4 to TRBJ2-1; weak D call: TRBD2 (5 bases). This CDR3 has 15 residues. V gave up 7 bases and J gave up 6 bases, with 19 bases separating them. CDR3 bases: TGTGCCAGCACAAAGGCTAGTAACGGAGGCAATGAGCAGTTCTTC. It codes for CASTKASNGGNEQFF.

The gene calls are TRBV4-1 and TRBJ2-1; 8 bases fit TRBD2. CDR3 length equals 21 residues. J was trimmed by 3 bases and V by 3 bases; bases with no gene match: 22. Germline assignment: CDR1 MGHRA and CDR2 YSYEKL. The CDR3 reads CASSHLVAGQGAISFYNEQFF. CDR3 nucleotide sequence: TGCGCCAGCAGCCATCTCGTAGCGGGACAAGGGGCGATTAGCTTCTACAATGAGCAGTTCTTC.

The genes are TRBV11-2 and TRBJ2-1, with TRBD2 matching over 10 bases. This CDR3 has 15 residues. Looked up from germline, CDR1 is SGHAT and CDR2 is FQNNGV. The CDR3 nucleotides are TGTGCTACCAGCGTCGGCACTAGCGGGACTAATGAGCAGTTCTTC. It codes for CATSVGTSGTNEQFF.

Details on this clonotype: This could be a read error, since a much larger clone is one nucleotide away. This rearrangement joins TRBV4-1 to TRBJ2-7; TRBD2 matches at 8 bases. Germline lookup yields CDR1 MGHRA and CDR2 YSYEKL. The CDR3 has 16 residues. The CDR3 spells CASNQDQGLVAYEQYF. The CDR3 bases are TGCGCCAGCAACCAAGATCAGGGACTAGTCGCCTACGAGCAGTACTTC.

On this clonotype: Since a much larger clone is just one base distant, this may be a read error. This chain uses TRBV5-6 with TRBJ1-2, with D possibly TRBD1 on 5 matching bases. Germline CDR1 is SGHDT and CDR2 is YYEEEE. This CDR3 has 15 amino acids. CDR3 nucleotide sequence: TGTGCCAGCAGCTTGCCGGGGCCTTCTAACTATGGCTGCACCTTC. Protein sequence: CASSLPGPSNYGCTF.

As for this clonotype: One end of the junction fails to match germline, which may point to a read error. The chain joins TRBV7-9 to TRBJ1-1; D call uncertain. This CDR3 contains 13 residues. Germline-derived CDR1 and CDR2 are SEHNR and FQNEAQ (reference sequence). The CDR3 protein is CASTPWANIEASF. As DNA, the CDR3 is TGTGCCAGCACCCCCTGGGCGAACATTGAAGCTTCCTTT.

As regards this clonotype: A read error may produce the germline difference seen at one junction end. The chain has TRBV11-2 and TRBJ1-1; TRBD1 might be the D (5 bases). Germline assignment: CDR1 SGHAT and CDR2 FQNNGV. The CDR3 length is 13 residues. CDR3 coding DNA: TGTGCCAGCAGCTTAGAGACGGACACTGGAGCTTTCTTT. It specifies CASSLETDTGAFF.

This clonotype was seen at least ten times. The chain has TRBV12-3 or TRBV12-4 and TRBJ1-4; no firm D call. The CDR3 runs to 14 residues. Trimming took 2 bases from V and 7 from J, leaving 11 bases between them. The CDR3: CASSLWGFGEKLFF. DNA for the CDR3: TGTGCCAGCAGTTTATGGGGATTCGGTGAAAAACTGTTTTTT.

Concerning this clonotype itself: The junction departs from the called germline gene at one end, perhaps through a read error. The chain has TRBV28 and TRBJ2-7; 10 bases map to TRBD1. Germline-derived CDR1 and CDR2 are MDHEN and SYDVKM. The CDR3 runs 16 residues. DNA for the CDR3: TGTGCCAGCAGTGTCCTTGGGGGGACAGGGGTCGACGAGCAGCACTTC. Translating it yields CASSVLGGTGVDEQHF.

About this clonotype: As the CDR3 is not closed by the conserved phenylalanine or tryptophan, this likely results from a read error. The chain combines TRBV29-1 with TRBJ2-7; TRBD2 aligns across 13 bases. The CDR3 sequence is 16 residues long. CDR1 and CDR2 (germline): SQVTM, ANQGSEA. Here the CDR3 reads CSVSETSGRYSYDQYY. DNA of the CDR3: TGCAGCGTTTCCGAGACTAGCGGGAGGTACTCCTACGATCAGTACTAC.

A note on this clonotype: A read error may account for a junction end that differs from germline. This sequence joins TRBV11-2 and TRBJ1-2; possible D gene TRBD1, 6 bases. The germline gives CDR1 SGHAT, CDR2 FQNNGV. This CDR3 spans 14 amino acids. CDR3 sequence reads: CACSLWAGARGYTF. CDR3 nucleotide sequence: TGTGCCTGCAGCTTATGGGCGGGGGCGCGAGGCTACACCTTC.

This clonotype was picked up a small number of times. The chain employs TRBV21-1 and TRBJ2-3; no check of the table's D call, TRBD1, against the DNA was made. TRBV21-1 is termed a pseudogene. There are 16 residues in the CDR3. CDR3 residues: CASRIRQSPSKDTQYF. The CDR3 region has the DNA TGTGCCAGCAGGATTCGACAGAGCCCCTCCAAAGATACGCAGTATTTT.

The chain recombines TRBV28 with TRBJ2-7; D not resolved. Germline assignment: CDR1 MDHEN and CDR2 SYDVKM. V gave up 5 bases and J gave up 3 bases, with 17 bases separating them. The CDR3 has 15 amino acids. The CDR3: CASSTQLSVFYEQYF. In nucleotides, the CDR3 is TGTGCCAGCAGTACCCAGCTAAGCGTGTTCTACGAGCAGTACTTC.

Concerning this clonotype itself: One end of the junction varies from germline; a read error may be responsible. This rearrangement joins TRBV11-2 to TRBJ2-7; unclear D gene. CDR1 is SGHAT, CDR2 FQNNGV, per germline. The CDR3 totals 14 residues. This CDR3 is CAGSLTDGAYEQYF. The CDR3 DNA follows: TGTGCTGGCAGCCTAACCGACGGAGCCTACGAGCAATACTTC.

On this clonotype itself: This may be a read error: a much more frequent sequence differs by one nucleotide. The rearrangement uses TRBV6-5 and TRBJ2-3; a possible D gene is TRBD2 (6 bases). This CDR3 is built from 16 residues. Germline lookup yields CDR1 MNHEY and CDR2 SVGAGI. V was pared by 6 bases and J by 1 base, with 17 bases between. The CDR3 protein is CASSPRQWEGTDTQYF. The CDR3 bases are TGTGCCAGCAGCCCCCGGCAGTGGGAGGGCACAGATACGCAGTATTTT.

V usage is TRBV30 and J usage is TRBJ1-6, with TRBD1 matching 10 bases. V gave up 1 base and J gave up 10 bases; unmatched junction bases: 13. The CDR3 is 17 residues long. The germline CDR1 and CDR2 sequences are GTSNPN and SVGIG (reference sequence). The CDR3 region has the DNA TGTGCCTGGAGTGCCCTTCGATCCGGGACAGGGGTATCACCCCTCCACTTT. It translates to CAWSALRSGTGVSPLHF.

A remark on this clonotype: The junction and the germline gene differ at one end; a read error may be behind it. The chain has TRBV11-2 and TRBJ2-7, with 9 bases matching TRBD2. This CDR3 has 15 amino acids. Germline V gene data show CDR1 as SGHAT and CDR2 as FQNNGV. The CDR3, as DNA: TGTGTCAGCAGCTTAGTGGCGGGAGGGCCGTACAAGCAGTACTTC. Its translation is CVSSLVAGGPYKQYF.

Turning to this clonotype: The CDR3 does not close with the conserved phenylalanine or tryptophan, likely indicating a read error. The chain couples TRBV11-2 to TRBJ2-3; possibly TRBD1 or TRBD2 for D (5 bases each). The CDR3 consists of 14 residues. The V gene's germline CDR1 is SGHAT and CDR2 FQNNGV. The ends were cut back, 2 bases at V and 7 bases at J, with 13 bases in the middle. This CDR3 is CASSLRDRSYTQYL. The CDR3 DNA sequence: TGTGCCAGCAGCTTAAGGGACCGCTCCTATACGCAGTATCTT.